The clone carrying this TCR beta chain turned up a few times. Its antigen is not identified. The sample belongs to a study of T cells in Graves' hyperthyroidism and ophthalmopathy. The CDR3 extends over 18 amino acids. Germline loops: CDR1 MGHRA, CDR2 YSYEKL. V was pared by 3 bases and J by 1 base, with 4 bases of the junction left unmatched. The source material, RNA transcripts, was used to amplify TCR beta CDR3 regions. TCR CDR3 underwent first-round RT-PCR with the HTBI primer set. One entry per CDR3 protein results from TCRdb running MiXCR on the multiplex PCR reads. Here the sample spans a few hundred thousand distinct CDR3 sequences, roughly 15% being singletons. Study-wide results and limits: The model predicted ophthalmopathy a median around six months before onset.

This sequence joins TRBV4-1 and TRBJ2-4, with TRBD2 matching 15 bases. The source of this sequence is a woman aged 40 to 50 with Graves' hyperthyroidism that later progressed to Graves' ophthalmopathy. Sequencing used blood. The DNA of the CDR3 is TGCGCCAGCAGCCATGGACTAGCGGGAGGGATGGCCAAAAACATTCAGTACTTC. It yields the protein CASSHGLAGGMAKNIQYF.